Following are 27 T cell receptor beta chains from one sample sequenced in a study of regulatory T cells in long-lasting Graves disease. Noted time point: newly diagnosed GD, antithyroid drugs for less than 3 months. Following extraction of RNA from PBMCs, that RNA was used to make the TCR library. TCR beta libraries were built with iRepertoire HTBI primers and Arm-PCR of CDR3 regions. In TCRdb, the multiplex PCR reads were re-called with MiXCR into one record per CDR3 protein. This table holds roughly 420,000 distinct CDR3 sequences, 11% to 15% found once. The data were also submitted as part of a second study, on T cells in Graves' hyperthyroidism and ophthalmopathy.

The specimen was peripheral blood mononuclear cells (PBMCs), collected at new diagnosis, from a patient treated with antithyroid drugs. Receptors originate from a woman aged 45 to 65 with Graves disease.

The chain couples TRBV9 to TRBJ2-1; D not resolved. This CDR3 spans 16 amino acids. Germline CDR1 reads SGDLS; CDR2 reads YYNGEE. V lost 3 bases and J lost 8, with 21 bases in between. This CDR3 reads CASSDVHLSDRDEQFF. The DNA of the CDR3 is TGTGCCAGCAGCGATGTCCACCTCAGCGATAGGGATGAGCAGTTCTTC.

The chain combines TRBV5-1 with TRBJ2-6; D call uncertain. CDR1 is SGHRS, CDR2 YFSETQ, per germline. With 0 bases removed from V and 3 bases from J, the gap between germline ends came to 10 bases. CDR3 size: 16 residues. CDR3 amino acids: CASSLVGQLGANVLTF. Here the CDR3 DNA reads TGCGCCAGCAGCTTGGTGGGCCAGCTTGGGGCCAACGTCCTGACTTTC.

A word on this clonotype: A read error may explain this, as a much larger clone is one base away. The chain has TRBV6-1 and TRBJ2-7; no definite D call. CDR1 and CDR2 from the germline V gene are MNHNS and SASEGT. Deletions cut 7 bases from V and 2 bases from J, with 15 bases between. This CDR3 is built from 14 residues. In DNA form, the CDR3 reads TGTGCCAGCATCGAGACATCTCCAACCTACGAGCAGTACTTC. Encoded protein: CASIETSPTYEQYF.

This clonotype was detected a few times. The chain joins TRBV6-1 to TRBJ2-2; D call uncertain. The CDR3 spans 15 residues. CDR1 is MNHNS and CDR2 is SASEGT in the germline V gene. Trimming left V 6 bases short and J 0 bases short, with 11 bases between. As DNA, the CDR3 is TGTGCCAGCAGGGGCAGGCCCGCGAACACCGGGGAGCTGTTTTTT. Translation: CASRGRPANTGELFF.

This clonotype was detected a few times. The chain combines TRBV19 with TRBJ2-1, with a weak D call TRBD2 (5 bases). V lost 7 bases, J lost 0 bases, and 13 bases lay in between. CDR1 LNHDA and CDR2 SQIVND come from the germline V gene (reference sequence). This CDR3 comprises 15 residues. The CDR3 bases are TGTGCCAGTACGGGGAGTTGGGGCTCCTACAATGAGCAGTTCTTC. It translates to CASTGSWGSYNEQFF.

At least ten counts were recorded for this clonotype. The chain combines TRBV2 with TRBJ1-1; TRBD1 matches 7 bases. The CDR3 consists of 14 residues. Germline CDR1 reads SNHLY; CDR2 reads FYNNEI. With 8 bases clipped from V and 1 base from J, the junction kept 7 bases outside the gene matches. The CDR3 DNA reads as TGTGCCAGCGACGGCTACAGGGGGAACACTGAAGCTTTCTTT. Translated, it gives CASDGYRGNTEAFF.

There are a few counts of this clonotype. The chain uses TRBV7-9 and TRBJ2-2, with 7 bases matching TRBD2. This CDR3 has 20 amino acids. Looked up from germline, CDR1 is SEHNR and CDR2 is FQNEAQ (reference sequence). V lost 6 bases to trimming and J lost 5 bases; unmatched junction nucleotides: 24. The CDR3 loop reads CASSSGIAGGYVTSTGELFF. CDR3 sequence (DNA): TGTGCCAGCAGTTCGGGGATAGCGGGTGGTTATGTCACGTCGACCGGGGAGCTGTTTTTT.

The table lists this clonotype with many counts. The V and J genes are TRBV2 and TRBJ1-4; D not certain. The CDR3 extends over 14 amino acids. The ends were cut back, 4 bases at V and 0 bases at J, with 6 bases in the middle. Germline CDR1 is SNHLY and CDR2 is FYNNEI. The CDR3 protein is CASSGIATNEKLFF. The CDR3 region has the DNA TGTGCCAGCAGTGGTATTGCAACTAATGAAAAACTGTTTTTT. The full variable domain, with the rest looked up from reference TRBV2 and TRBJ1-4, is EPEVTQTPSHQVTQMGQEVILRCVPISNHLYFYWYRQILGQKVEFLVSFYNNEISEKSEIFDDQFSVERPDGSNFTLKIRSTKLEDSAMYFCASSGIATNEKLFFGSGTQLSVL.

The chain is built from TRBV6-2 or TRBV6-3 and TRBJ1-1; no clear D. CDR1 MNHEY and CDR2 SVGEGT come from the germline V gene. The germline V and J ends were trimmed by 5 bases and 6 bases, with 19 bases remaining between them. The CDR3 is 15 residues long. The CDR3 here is CASSQQSTVLPEAFF. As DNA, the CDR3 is TGTGCCAGCAGTCAACAATCAACAGTTCTCCCTGAAGCTTTCTTT.

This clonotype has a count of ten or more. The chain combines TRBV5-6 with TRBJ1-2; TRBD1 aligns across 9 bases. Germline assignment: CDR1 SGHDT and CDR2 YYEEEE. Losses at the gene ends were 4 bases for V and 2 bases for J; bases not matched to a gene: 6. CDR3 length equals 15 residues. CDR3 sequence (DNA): TGTGCCAGCAGCGGCATCGGGACAGGGAACTATGGCTACACCTTC. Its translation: CASSGIGTGNYGYTF.

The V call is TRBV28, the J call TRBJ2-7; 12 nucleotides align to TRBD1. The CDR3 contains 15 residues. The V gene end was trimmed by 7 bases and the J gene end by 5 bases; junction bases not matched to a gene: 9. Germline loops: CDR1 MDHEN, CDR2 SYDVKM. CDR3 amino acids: CASIPGQGALNEQYF. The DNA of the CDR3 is TGTGCCAGCATCCCGGGACAGGGGGCGCTCAACGAGCAGTACTTC.

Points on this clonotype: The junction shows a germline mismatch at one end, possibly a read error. The CDR3 DNA sequence: TGTGCCAGCAGATCAAGCGGGAGGGCCTACAATGGGCAGTTCTTC. Its translation is CASRSSGRAYNGQFF. The chain uses TRBV28 and TRBJ2-1; 10 bases align to TRBD2. The CDR3 consists of 15 residues. CDR1 is MDHEN, CDR2 SYDVKM, per germline. Drawing the rest from reference TRBV28 and TRBJ2-1, the complete variable domain is DVKVTQSSRYLVKRTGEKVFLECVQDMDHENMFWYRQDPGLGLRLIYFSYDVKMKEKGDIPEGYSVSREKKERFSLILESASTNQTSMYLCASRSSGRAYNGQFFGPGTRLTVL.

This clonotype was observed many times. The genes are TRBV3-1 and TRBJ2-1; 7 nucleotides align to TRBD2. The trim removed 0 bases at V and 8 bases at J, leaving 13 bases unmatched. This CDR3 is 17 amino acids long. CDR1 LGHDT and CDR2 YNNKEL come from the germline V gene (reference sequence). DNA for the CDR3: TGTGCCAGCAGCCAAGATGCGGTTAGTGGGAGGGCGGATGAGCAGTTCTTC. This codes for CASSQDAVSGRADEQFF.

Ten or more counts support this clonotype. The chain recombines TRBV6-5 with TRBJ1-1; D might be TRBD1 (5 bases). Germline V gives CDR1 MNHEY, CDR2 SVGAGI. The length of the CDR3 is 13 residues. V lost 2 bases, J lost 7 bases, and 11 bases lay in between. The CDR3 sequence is CASSYKGPDEAFF. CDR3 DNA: TGTGCCAGCAGTTACAAGGGACCCGATGAAGCTTTCTTT.

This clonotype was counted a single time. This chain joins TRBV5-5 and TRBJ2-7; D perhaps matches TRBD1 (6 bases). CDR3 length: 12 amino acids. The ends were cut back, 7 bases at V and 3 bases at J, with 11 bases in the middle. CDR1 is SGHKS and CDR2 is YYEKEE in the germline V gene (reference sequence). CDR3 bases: TGTGCCAGCGGAGGACAGAGCTACGAGCAGTACTTC. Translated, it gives CASGGQSYEQYF.

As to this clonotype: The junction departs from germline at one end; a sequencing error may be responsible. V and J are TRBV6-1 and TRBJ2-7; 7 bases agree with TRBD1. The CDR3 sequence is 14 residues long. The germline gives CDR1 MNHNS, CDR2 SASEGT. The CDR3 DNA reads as TGTGCCAGCAGTGAAGGGTTGTTGGAGGACAGGCGCTTGTTC. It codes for CASSEGLLEDRRLF.

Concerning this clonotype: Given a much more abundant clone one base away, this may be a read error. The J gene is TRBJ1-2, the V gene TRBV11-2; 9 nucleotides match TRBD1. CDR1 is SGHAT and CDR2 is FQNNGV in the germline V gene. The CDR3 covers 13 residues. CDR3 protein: CASSLGTGDGHTF. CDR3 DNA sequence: TGTGCCAGCAGCTTAGGGACAGGGGATGGCCACACCTTC. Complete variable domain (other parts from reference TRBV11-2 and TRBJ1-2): EAGVAQSPRYKIIEKRQSVAFWCNPISGHATLYWYQQILGQGPKLLIQFQNNGVVDDSQLPKDRFSAERLKGVDSTLKIQPAKLEDSAVYLCASSLGTGDGHTFGSGTRLTVV.

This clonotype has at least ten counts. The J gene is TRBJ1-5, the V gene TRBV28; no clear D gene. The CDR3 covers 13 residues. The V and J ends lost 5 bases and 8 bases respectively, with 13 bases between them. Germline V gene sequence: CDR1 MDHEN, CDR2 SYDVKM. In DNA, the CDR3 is TGTGCCAGCAGTACCGTCTCTTGGGAGCCCCAGCATTTT. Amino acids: CASSTVSWEPQHF.

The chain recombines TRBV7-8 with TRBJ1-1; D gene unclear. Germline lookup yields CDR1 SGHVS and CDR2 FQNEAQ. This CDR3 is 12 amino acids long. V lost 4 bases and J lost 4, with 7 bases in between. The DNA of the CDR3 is TGTGCCAGCAGCTCCCACAGCACTGAAGCTTTCTTT. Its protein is CASSSHSTEAFF. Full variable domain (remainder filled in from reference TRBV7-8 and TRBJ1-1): GAGVSQSPRYKVAKRGQDVALRCDPISGHVSLFWYQQALGQGPEFLTYFQNEAQLDKSGLPSDRFFAERPEGSVSTLKIQRTQQEDSAVYLCASSSHSTEAFFGQGTRLTVV.

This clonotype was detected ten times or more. CDR3 residues: CASRSRDPYEQYF. In DNA, the CDR3 is TGTGCCAGCAGGTCCAGGGACCCCTACGAGCAGTACTTC. This chain uses TRBV11-2 with TRBJ2-7, with D perhaps TRBD1 or TRBD2 (5 bases each). Germline lookup yields CDR1 SGHAT and CDR2 FQNNGV. Trimming pared 6 bases from V and 2 bases from J, leaving 11 bases between. This CDR3 comprises 13 residues.

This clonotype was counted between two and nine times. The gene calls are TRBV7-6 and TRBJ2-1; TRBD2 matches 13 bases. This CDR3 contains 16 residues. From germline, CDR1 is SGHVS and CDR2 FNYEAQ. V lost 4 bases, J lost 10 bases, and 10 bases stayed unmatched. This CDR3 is CASSWGLAGSSSEQFF. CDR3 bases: TGTGCCAGCAGCTGGGGACTAGCGGGATCCTCTTCCGAGCAGTTCTTC.

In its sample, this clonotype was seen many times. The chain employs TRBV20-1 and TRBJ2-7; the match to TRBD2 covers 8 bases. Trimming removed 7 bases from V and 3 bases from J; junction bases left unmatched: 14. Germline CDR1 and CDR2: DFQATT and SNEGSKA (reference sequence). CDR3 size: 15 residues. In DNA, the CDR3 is TGCAGTGTAGTGGGGGCGGGAGGAACATTCTACGAGCAGTACTTC. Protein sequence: CSVVGAGGTFYEQYF.

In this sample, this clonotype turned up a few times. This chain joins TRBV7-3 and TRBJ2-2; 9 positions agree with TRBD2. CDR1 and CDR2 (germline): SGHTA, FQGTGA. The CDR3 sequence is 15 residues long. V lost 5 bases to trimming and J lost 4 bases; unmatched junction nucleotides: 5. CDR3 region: CASSSGLALTGELFF. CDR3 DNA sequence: TGTGCCAGCAGCAGCGGACTAGCGCTCACCGGGGAGCTGTTTTTT.

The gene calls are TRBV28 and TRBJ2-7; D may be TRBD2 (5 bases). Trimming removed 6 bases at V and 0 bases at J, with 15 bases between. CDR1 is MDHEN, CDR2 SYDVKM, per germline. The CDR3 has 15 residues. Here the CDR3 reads CASSRTFTVSYEQYF. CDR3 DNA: TGTGCCAGCAGCCGGACTTTTACTGTCTCCTACGAGCAGTACTTC.

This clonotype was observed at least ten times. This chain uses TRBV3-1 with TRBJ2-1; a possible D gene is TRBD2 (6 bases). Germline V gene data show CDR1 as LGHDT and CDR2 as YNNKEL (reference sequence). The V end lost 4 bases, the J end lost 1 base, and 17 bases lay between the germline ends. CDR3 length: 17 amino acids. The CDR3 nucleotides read TGTGCCAGCAGCCGCGGGACTCCCAAACTATCCTACAATGAGCAGTTCTTC. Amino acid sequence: CASSRGTPKLSYNEQFF.

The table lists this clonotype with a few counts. CDR3 protein: CASSWTAVGETGELFF. The CDR3 DNA reads TGCGCCAGCAGCTGGACGGCGGTCGGGGAAACCGGGGAGCTGTTTTTT. The chain combines TRBV5-1 with TRBJ2-2; maybe TRBD2 (5 bases). This CDR3 spans 16 amino acids. Germline CDR1 reads SGHRS; CDR2 reads YFSETQ. V lost 3 bases and J 5 bases, leaving 17 bases between the germline ends.

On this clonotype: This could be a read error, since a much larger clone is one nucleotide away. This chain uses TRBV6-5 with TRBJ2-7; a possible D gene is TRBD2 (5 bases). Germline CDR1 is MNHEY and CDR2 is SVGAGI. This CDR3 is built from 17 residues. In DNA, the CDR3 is TGTGCCAACAGTTACTCGTCTGGACTGAATGATGCCTACGAGCAGTACTTC. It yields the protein CANSYSSGLNDAYEQYF.